The 8 T cell receptor beta chains below all came from one sample that was sequenced in a study of T-cell memory formation after mild COVID-19 (TCRdb year 2021). Receptors were amplified or captured by 5' RACE. The sequencer was an Illumina NovaSeq 6000. The public reads were reanalyzed by TCRdb: fastp trimming at Q25, MiXCR alignment, in-frame beta chains only. Identical CDR3 proteins give one entry, which carries the most common genes and DNA. Across this sample there are roughly 200,000 distinct CDR3 sequences, with 16% seen only once. The ten biggest clones cover around 1.9% of the sample. Sequencing input: PBMCs or a T cell subset sorted from them (not recorded which). Every receptor here comes from an adult woman who had mild COVID-19 (a few samples of this study predate the infection). The sample titles of this study are shuffled in the database, so cell type and time point are left out; the donor was told from shared clones.

This clonotype occurred a few times. V gene TRBV21-1 combines with J gene TRBJ2-1; the table's D call of TRBD1 was not tested on the DNA. TRBV21-1 is classified as a pseudogene. This CDR3 spans 13 amino acids. The chain's CDR3 is CATRRRADNEQFF. The DNA for the CDR3 is TGTGCGACGAGGCGGCGCGCGGACAATGAGCAGTTCTTC.

The V gene is TRBV14, the J gene TRBJ1-2; D not resolved. The CDR3 has 14 residues. Looked up from germline, CDR1 is SGHDN and CDR2 is FVKESK. The ends were cut back, 4 bases at V and 3 bases at J, with 12 bases in the middle. The CDR3 sequence is CASSPEIPYYGYTF. The CDR3 DNA follows: TGTGCCAGCAGCCCTGAAATTCCGTACTATGGCTACACCTTC.

The chain is built from TRBV12-3 or TRBV12-4 and TRBJ2-7; D not certain. The V end was cut by 4 bases, the J end by 6 bases, with 10 bases between. The CDR3 contains 12 residues. CDR3 sequence reads: CASSSVPLEQYF. The CDR3 DNA is TGTGCCAGCAGTTCTGTCCCCCTCGAGCAGTACTTC.

The V call is TRBV12-3 or TRBV12-4, the J call TRBJ2-4, with D perhaps matching TRBD2 (7 bases). V lost 1 base, J lost 8 bases, and 12 bases lay in between. The CDR3 is 14 residues long. The CDR3, as DNA: TGTGCCAGCAGTTTAGGGCAGGGGAGGGACATTCAGTACTTC. Its protein product is CASSLGQGRDIQYF.

In this sample, this clonotype turned up a few times. The chain combines TRBV3-1 with TRBJ1-1; D is perhaps TRBD1 (5 bases). The CDR3 is 13 amino acids. Trimming left V 0 bases short and J 10 bases short, with 12 bases between. Germline V gene lookup returns CDR1 LGHDT and CDR2 YNNKEL (reference sequence). CDR3 in DNA: TGTGCCAGCAGCCAAGACAGGGTTCTGGGAGCTTTCTTT. It encodes CASSQDRVLGAFF. The full variable domain, with the rest looked up from reference TRBV3-1 and TRBJ1-1, is DTAVSQTPKYLVTQMGNDKSIKCEQNLGHDTMYWYKQDSKKFLKIMFSYNNKELIINETVPNRFSPKSPDKAHLNLHINSLELGDSAVYFCASSQDRVLGAFFGQGTRLTVV.

This sequence joins TRBV3-1 and TRBJ2-5; D is possibly TRBD2 (5 bases). CDR1 is LGHDT, CDR2 YNNKEL, per germline (reference sequence). Trimming left V 1 base short and J 3 bases short, with 12 bases between. The CDR3 spans 15 residues. The CDR3 coding sequence is TGTGCCAGCAGCCAAGCCGGGATACGGGAAGAGACCCAGTACTTC. Protein: CASSQAGIREETQYF.

This chain links TRBV12-3 or TRBV12-4 with TRBJ2-7; D tentatively fits TRBD1 or TRBD2 (6 bases each). The CDR3 has 13 amino acids. V gave up 3 bases and J gave up 4 bases, with 10 bases separating them. The CDR3: CASSFRGRYEQYF. The CDR3 DNA follows: TGTGCCAGCAGTTTCCGGGGGCGTTACGAGCAGTACTTC.

The chain joins TRBV5-1 to TRBJ2-3; D is undetermined. With 4 bases removed from V and 4 bases from J, the gap between germline ends came to 13 bases. This CDR3 spans 14 amino acids. Germline-derived CDR1 and CDR2 are SGHRS and YFSETQ. DNA for the CDR3: TGCGCCAGCAGCACGGGCCGAGGAGCAGATACGCAGTATTTT. Translating it yields CASSTGRGADTQYF. The variable domain in full, completed from reference TRBV5-1 and TRBJ2-3, reads KAGVTQTPRYLIKTRGQQVTLSCSPISGHRSVSWYQQTPGQGLQFLFEYFSETQRNKGNFPGRFSGRQFSNSRSEMNVSTLELGDSALYLCASSTGRGADTQYFGPGTRLTVL.